This passage covers 11 T cell receptor beta chains from one sample sequenced in a study of prognosis after radiotherapy for stage I lung cancer. Template was genomic DNA; TCR beta CDR3 amplified in two multiplex PCR rounds. Individual primers that were specific to each TRBV and TRBJ gene served in first-round PCR. TCRdb reprocessed the multiplex PCR reads with MiXCR, giving one entry per CDR3 protein. In the table there are approximately 20,000 distinct CDR3 sequences, around 24% of which are singletons. Sequencing was performed on PBMCs, taken before or after stereotactic body radiation therapy (not recorded which). The receptors come from a donor over 45 with non-small cell lung cancer.

The sample holds many counts of this clonotype. V usage is TRBV20-1 and J usage is TRBJ1-5; 8 bases agree with TRBD1. Looked up from germline, CDR1 is DFQATT and CDR2 is SNEGSKA (reference sequence). The CDR3 spans 15 residues. V shed 2 bases and J 4 bases; nucleotides not matched to a gene: 7. The CDR3 nucleotides are TGCAGTGCTAGACATAGGACAGGGACTAATCAGCCCCAGCATTTT. This translates into CSARHRTGTNQPQHF.

In this sample, this clonotype turned up a few times. This sequence may be a read error, since a much larger clone differs from it by one base. The genes are TRBV10-3 and TRBJ2-1; D gene uncertain. Looked up from germline, CDR1 is ENHRY and CDR2 is SYGVKD. There are 13 residues in the CDR3. V was shortened by 5 bases and J by 8 bases, with 13 bases between the two germline ends. This chain's CDR3 is CAISSASAHEQFF. The CDR3 coding sequence is TGTGCCATCAGTTCCGCTTCAGCCCATGAGCAGTTCTTC.

This clonotype was seen many times. The CDR3 sequence is CATDICTDTQYF. Here the CDR3 DNA reads TGTGCCACGGACATTTGCACAGATACGCAGTATTTT. The chain is built from TRBV24-1 and TRBJ2-3; a possible D gene is TRBD1 (5 bases). The germline V gene has CDR1 KGHDR and CDR2 SFDVKD. Between the trimmed V and J ends, which lost 10 bases and 1 base, there was a span of 8 bases. The CDR3 has 12 amino acids.

Many counts were recorded for this clonotype. This rearrangement joins TRBV9 to TRBJ2-7, with D perhaps matching TRBD2 (5 bases). The germline V gene has CDR1 SGDLS and CDR2 YYNGEE. V lost 0 bases and J lost 3, with 10 bases in between. The CDR3 runs to 14 residues. CDR3 sequence reads: CASSVEGVNYEQYF. CDR3 in DNA: TGTGCCAGCAGCGTAGAGGGAGTTAACTACGAGCAGTACTTC.

In the case of this clonotype: It differs at one base from a far larger clone, so likely a read error. This sequence joins TRBV7-9 and TRBJ2-3; 8 positions match TRBD2. The V gene's germline CDR1 is SEHNR and CDR2 FQNEAQ (reference sequence). The junction had 16 bases not matched to a gene; V was cut back by 5 bases and J by 6 bases. The CDR3 is 17 residues long. The CDR3 sequence is CASSRAGASGFRDTQYF. The DNA for the CDR3 is TGTGCCAGCAGCCGAGCGGGGGCTAGCGGGTTCAGGGATACGCAGTATTTT.

This clonotype occurred a few times. This probably arose from a read error, given a far larger clone one base away. V is TRBV20-1 and J is TRBJ2-7; no clear D gene. The end of the DNA is better explained by TRBJ2-1, so the J call may be wrong. Germline V CDR1 and CDR2: DFQATT, SNEGSKA (reference sequence). The CDR3 extends over 15 amino acids. The CDR3 spells CSARDSLRWMSEQFF. CDR3 DNA sequence: TGCAGTGCTAGAGATAGTCTTCGTTGGATGAGTGAGCAGTTCTTC.

The table lists this clonotype with many counts. The genes are TRBV6-9 and TRBJ1-5; D is uncertain. CDR1 is MNHGY and CDR2 is SVAAGI in the germline V gene. V was trimmed by 3 bases and J by 7 bases, leaving 4 bases between them. The CDR3 loop spans 11 amino acids. CDR3 in amino acids: CASSYSQPQHF. CDR3 in DNA: TGTGCCAGCAGTTACTCCCAGCCCCAGCATTTT.

Details on this clonotype: A far larger clone is only one base removed, so a read error is likely. This chain joins TRBV7-9 and TRBJ2-1; D is undetermined. Germline assignment: CDR1 SEHNR and CDR2 FQNEAQ (reference sequence). The CDR3 spans 15 residues. V shed 1 base and J shed 2 bases, with 9 bases lying between them. CDR3 bases: TGTGCCAGCAGCTTAGACCGGGTACCCTACAATGAGCAGTTCTTC. Protein: CASSLDRVPYNEQFF.

In this sample, this clonotype is medium-sized (0.01 to 0.1%). The chain links TRBV20-1 to TRBJ2-1; no reliable D call. This CDR3 is 14 amino acids long. CDR1 is DFQATT, CDR2 SNEGSKA, per germline (reference sequence). Trimming stripped 6 bases from V and 5 bases from J, with 17 bases between. The CDR3, as DNA: TGCAGTGCCCAGCCTGACCCCGAAAACAATGAGCAGTTCTTC. This gives the protein CSAQPDPENNEQFF.

This clonotype was recorded at least ten times. The chain combines TRBV15 with TRBJ1-1; D may be TRBD1 (6 bases). The germline V gene has CDR1 LNHNV and CDR2 YYDKDF (reference sequence). The V end was cut by 7 bases, the J end by 4 bases, with 19 bases between. The CDR3 runs to 15 residues. CDR3 nucleotide sequence: TGTGCCACCACACAGGGCTCTAATTTGGGCACTGAAGCTTTCTTT. Translation gives CATTQGSNLGTEAFF.

This clonotype was detected many times. This sequence joins TRBV30 and TRBJ1-1; 8 bases fit TRBD1. CDR1 and CDR2 (germline): GTSNPN, SVGIG (reference sequence). Trimming took 2 bases from V and 6 from J; bases not matched to a gene: 8. The CDR3 runs to 14 residues. The CDR3 DNA is TGTGCCTGGAGTACCAGACAGGGGCTCCCTGAAGCTTTCTTT. Translated: CAWSTRQGLPEAFF. Using reference TRBV30 and TRBJ1-1 for the parts outside the CDR3, the full variable domain is SQTIHQWPATLVQPVGSPLSLECTVEGTSNPNLYWYRQAAGRGLQLLFYSVGIGQISSEVPQNLSASRPQDRQFILSSKKLLLSDSGFYLCAWSTRQGLPEAFFGQGTRLTVV.